This T cell receptor beta chain was recorded in a study of T cells after yellow fever vaccination. Study-level findings and limits: Within FACS-sorted repertoires, abundant clonotypes contaminating from the bulk population could be present.

This clonotype turned up a few times. Its antigen is unknown. CDR3 length equals 17 residues. V lost 0 bases, J lost 8 bases, and 20 bases lay in between. Germline assignment: CDR1 LNHDA and CDR2 SQIVND (reference sequence). TCRdb analysed the 5' RACE reads with MiXCR anew, one entry per CDR3 protein. This sample has 170,000 or so distinct CDR3 sequences, with roughly 6.2% found just once. The chain has TRBV19 and TRBJ2-1; weak D call: TRBD1 (6 bases). The sequenced sample was CD4+ T cells sorted from PBMCs, obtained on the day of the first yellow fever vaccination. This sequence was found in a man younger than 35 who received the YFV17D yellow fever vaccine. Here the CDR3 reads CASSIEQGARFVHEQFF. The CDR3 bases are TGTGCCAGTAGTATAGAACAGGGAGCTCGGTTTGTACATGAGCAGTTCTTC. The whole variable domain, filled in from reference TRBV19 and TRBJ2-1, reads DGGITQSPKYLFRKEGQNVTLSCEQNLNHDAMYWYRQDPGQGLRLIYYSQIVNDFQKGDIAEGYSVSREKKESFPLTVTSAQKNPTAFYLCASSIEQGARFVHEQFFGPGTRLTVL.